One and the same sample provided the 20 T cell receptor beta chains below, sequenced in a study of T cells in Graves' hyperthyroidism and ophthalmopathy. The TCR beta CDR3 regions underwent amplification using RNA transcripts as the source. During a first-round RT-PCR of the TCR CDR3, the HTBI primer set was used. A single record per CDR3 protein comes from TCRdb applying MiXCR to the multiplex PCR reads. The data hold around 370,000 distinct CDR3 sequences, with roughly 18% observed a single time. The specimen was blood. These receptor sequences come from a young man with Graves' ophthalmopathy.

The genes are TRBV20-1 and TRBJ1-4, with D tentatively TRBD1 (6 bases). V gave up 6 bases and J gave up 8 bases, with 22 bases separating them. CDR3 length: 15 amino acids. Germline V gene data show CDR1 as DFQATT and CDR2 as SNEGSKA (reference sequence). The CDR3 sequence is CSARPWGGRREKLFF. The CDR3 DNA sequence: TGCAGTGCACGCCCTTGGGGGGGCCGAAGGGAAAAACTGTTTTTT.

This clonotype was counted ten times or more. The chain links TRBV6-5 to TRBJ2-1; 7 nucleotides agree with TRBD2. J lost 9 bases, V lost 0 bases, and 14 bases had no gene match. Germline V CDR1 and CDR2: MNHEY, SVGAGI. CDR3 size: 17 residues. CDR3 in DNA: TGTGCCAGCAGTTACTCGAATCCAGCGGGGCCCAAGGGTGAGCAGTTCTTC. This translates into CASSYSNPAGPKGEQFF.

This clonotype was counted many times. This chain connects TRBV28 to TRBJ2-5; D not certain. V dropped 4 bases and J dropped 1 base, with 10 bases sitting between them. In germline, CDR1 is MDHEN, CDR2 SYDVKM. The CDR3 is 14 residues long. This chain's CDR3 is CASSSPLSQETQYF. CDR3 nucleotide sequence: TGTGCCAGCAGTTCCCCCCTATCCCAAGAGACCCAGTACTTC.

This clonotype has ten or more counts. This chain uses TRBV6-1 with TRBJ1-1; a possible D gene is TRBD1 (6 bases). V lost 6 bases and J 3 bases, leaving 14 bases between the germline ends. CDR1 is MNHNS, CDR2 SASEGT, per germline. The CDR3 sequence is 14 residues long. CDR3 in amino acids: CASRGALGDTEAFF. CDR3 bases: TGTGCCAGCAGGGGGGCTTTAGGGGACACTGAAGCTTTCTTT.

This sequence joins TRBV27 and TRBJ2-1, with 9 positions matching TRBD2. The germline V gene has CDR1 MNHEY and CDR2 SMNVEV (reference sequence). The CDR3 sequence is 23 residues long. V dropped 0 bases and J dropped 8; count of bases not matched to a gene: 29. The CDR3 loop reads CASSLSRPIGGGGGSVMIYEQFF. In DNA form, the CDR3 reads TGTGCCAGCAGTTTATCGCGGCCCATTGGCGGGGGGGGGGGCAGTGTCATGATCTATGAGCAGTTCTTC.

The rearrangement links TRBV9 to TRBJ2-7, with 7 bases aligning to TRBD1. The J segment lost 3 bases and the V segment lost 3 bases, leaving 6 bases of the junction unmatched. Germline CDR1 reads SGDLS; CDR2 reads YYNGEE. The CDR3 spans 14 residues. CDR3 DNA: TGTGCCAGCAGCGGCCGGGACAGTAACTACGAGCAGTACTTC. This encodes CASSGRDSNYEQYF.

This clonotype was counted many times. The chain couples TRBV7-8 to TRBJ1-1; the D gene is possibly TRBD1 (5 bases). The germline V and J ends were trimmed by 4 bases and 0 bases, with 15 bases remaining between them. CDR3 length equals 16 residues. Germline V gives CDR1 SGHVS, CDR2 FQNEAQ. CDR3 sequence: CASSSVGPGMNTEAFF. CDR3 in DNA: TGTGCCAGCAGCTCGGTGGGGCCGGGGATGAACACTGAAGCTTTCTTT. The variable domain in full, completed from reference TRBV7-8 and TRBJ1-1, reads GAGVSQSPRYKVAKRGQDVALRCDPISGHVSLFWYQQALGQGPEFLTYFQNEAQLDKSGLPSDRFFAERPEGSVSTLKIQRTQQEDSAVYLCASSSVGPGMNTEAFFGQGTRLTVV.

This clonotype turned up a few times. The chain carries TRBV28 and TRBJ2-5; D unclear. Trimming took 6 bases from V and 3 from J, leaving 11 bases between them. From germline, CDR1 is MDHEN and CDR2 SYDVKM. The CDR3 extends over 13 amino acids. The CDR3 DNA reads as TGTGCCAGCAGAGTCCCCGTAAAAGAGACCCAGTACTTC. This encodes CASRVPVKETQYF. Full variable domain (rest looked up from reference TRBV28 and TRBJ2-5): DVKVTQSSRYLVKRTGEKVFLECVQDMDHENMFWYRQDPGLGLRLIYFSYDVKMKEKGDIPEGYSVSREKKERFSLILESASTNQTSMYLCASRVPVKETQYFGPGTRLLVL.

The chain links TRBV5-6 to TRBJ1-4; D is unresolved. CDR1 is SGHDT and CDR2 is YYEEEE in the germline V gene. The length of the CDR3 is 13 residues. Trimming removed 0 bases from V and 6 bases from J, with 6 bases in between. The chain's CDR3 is CASSLGRDEKLFF. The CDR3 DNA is TGTGCCAGCAGCTTGGGACGGGATGAAAAACTGTTTTTT.

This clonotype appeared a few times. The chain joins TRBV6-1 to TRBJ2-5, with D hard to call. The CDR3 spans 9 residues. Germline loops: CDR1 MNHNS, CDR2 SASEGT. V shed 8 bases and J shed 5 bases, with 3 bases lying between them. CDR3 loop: CASSETQYF. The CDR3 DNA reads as TGTGCCAGCTCCGAGACCCAGTACTTC.

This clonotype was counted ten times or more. The CDR3 nucleotides are TGTGCCAGCAGCGAGGACAGGGGTAATTCACCCCTCCACTTT. It encodes CASSEDRGNSPLHF. This chain joins TRBV3-1 and TRBJ1-6; 9 bases agree with TRBD1. CDR1 LGHDT and CDR2 YNNKEL come from the germline V gene (reference sequence). Trimming took 5 bases from V and 6 from J; bases not matched to a gene: 2. The CDR3 is 14 residues long.

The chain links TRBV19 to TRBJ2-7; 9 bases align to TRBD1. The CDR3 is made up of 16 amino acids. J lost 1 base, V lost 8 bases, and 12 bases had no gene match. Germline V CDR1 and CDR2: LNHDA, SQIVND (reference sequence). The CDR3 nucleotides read TGTGCCAGTTCGGCTGGACAGGGGATTACTTCCTACGAGCAGTACTTC. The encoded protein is CASSAGQGITSYEQYF.

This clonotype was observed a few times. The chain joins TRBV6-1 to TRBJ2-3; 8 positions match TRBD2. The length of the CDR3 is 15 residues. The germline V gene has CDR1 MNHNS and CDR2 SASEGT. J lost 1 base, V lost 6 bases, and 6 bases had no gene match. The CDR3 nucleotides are TGTGCCAGCAGACCCGGGGGGGCCGGCACAGATACGCAGTATTTT. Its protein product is CASRPGGAGTDTQYF.

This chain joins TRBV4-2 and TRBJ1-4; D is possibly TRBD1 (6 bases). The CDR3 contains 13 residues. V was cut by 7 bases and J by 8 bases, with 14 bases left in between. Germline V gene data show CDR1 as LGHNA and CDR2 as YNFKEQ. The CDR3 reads CASTIQGGEKLFF. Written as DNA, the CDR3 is TGTGCCAGCACGATACAAGGGGGGGAAAAACTGTTTTTT.

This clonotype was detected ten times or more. CDR3 sequence: CASSETGGGGTEAFF. CDR3 in DNA: TGTGCCAGCAGTGAAACGGGGGGTGGGGGCACTGAAGCTTTCTTT. V is TRBV2 and J is TRBJ1-1, with D perhaps TRBD1 (5 bases). This CDR3 spans 15 amino acids. Trimming left V 2 bases short and J 4 bases short, with 14 bases between. The germline gives CDR1 SNHLY, CDR2 FYNNEI.

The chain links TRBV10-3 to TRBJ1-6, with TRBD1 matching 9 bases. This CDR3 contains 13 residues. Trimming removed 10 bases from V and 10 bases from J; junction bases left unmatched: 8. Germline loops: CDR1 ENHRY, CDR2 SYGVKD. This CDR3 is CAKRDRENSPLHF. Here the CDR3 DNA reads TGTGCCAAACGGGACAGGGAAAACTCACCCCTCCACTTT.

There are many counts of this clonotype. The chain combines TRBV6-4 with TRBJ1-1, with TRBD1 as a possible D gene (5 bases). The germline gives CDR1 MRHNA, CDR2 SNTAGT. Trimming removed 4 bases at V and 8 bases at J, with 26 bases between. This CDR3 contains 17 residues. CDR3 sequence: CASSASSGTFPFDEAFF. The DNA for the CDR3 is TGTGCCAGCAGTGCCTCATCCGGGACTTTTCCCTTTGACGAAGCTTTCTTT.

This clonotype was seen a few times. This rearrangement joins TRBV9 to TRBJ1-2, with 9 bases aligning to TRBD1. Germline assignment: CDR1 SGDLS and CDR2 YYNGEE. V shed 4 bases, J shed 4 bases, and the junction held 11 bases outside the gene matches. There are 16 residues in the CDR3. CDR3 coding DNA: TGTGCCAGCAGCCAAAAGGACAGGGGCGAGGGCTATGGCTACACCTTC. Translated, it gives CASSQKDRGEGYGYTF.

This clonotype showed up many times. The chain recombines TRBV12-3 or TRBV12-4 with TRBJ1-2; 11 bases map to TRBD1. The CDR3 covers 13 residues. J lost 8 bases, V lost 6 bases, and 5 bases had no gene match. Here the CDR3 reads CASRGQGVAGYTF. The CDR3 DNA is TGTGCCAGCAGGGGACAGGGGGTGGCCGGCTACACCTTC.

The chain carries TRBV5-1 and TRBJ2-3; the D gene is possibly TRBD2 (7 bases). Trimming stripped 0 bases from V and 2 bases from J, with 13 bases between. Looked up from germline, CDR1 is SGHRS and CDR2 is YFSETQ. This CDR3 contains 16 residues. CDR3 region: CASSLAGAGATDTQYF. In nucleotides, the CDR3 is TGCGCCAGCAGCTTGGCCGGGGCGGGGGCCACAGATACGCAGTATTTT.